The 25 T cell receptor beta chains in this list originate from one sample, sequenced in a study of radiation and T cells in renal cell carcinoma. The time point here: blood 2 weeks post-SBRT. Treatment denoted: 15 Gy SBRT to primary tumor, nephrectomy 4 weeks later. Clones were read by immunoSEQ multiplex PCR, and TCRdb kept only the in-frame ones, dropping some. The sample records over 60,000 clones, 86% being singletons. The specimen was blood, collected from a patient whose treatment included radiotherapy and nephrectomy. These TCRs come from a woman aged 50 to 60 with renal cell carcinoma.

This chain joins TRBV27 and TRBJ2-6; D possibly corresponds to TRBD2 (5 bases). CDR1 and CDR2 (germline): MNHEY, SMNVEV (reference sequence). The CDR3 covers 14 residues. Trimming took 5 bases from V and 4 from J, leaving 9 bases between them. The CDR3 nucleotides read TGTGCCAGCAGTCCCGCGGGCGGGGCCAACGTCCTGACTTTC. Amino acid sequence: CASSPAGGANVLTF.

The V call is TRBV13, the J call TRBJ2-1; 12 nucleotides line up with TRBD2. The J segment lost 6 bases and the V segment lost 6 bases, leaving 15 bases of the junction unmatched. The CDR3 is 18 amino acids. Germline V gene data show CDR1 as PRHDT and CDR2 as FYEKMQ (reference sequence). CDR3 loop: CASSPSFKTSGSPNEQFF. In DNA form, the CDR3 reads TGTGCCAGCAGTCCTTCCTTCAAGACTAGCGGGAGTCCCAATGAGCAGTTCTTC.

The chain joins TRBV7-2 to TRBJ2-3; D uncertain. This CDR3 contains 15 residues. CDR1 and CDR2 (germline): SGHTA, FQGNSA. V was cut by 5 bases and J by 1 base, with 13 bases left in between. CDR3 in DNA: TGTGCCAGCAGCCTCCGACAAGCCCGCACAGATACGCAGTATTTT. It encodes CASSLRQARTDTQYF. Drawing the rest from reference TRBV7-2 and TRBJ2-3, the complete variable domain is GAGVSQSPSNKVTEKGKDVELRCDPISGHTALYWYRQSLGQGLEFLIYFQGNSAPDKSGLPSDRFSAERTGGSVSTLTIQRTQQEDSAVYLCASSLRQARTDTQYFGPGTRLTVL.

The chain combines TRBV21-1 with TRBJ2-7; the table names TRBD1, a call not compared with the DNA. TRBV21-1 is tagged as a pseudogene. The CDR3 is 13 amino acids. The CDR3 bases are TGTGCCAGCAGCAAGGACAGGAACTACGAGCAGTACTTC. Translated, it gives CASSKDRNYEQYF.

The rearrangement uses TRBV7-2 and TRBJ2-7, with TRBD1 matching 10 bases. Germline assignment: CDR1 SGHTA and CDR2 FQGNSA. The CDR3 totals 15 residues. Trimming at V came to 2 bases and at J to 2 bases, leaving 3 bases not matched to a gene. Here the CDR3 DNA reads TGTGCCAGCAGCTTACGGACAGGGGGTCCCTACGAGCAGTACTTC. This sequence encodes CASSLRTGGPYEQYF.

The chain has TRBV5-6 and TRBJ2-2; 11 bases fit TRBD2. V trimming: 1 base; J trimming: 6 bases; junction bases outside the gene matches: 14. The V gene's germline CDR1 is SGHDT and CDR2 YYEEEE. The CDR3 consists of 19 residues. The CDR3 reads CASSLRTSGPTTRPGELFF. CDR3 DNA sequence: TGTGCCAGCAGCTTGCGGACTAGCGGGCCGACAACGAGACCCGGGGAGCTGTTTTTT.

The rearrangement links TRBV4-3 to TRBJ2-1, with D tentatively TRBD1 (6 bases). CDR1 is LGHNA, CDR2 YSLEER, per germline. V dropped 4 bases and J dropped 6 bases, with 16 bases sitting between them. The CDR3 runs to 15 residues. The CDR3 coding sequence is TGCGCCAGCAGCCCCGATGTCAGGGGAAGCAATGAGCAGTTCTTC. This gives the protein CASSPDVRGSNEQFF.

J is TRBJ1-3 and V is TRBV1; TRBD1 was called by the table and not checked on the DNA. TRBV1 is annotated as a pseudogene. The CDR3 length is 17 residues. CDR3 sequence: CTSSQEIWNRVGNTIYF. The CDR3 region has the DNA TGCACCAGCAGCCAAGAGATATGGAACAGGGTTGGAAACACCATATATTTT.

This clone came up a few times. The chain joins TRBV7-2 to TRBJ1-5, with unresolved D. Germline V gene sequence: CDR1 SGHTA, CDR2 FQGNSA. V lost 5 bases and J 3 bases, leaving 11 bases between the germline ends. This CDR3 spans 14 amino acids. This chain's CDR3 is CASSQQQDNQPQHF. CDR3 nucleotides: TGTGCCAGCAGCCAACAACAAGACAATCAGCCCCAGCATTTT. Full variable domain (remainder filled in from reference TRBV7-2 and TRBJ1-5): GAGVSQSPSNKVTEKGKDVELRCDPISGHTALYWYRQSLGQGLEFLIYFQGNSAPDKSGLPSDRFSAERTGGSVSTLTIQRTQQEDSAVYLCASSQQQDNQPQHFGDGTRLSIL.

CDR3 nucleotides: TGTGCCAGTAGTATAGTGCCAGGAGAGCAGTTCTTC. Amino acid sequence: CASSIVPGEQFF. J is TRBJ2-1 and V is TRBV19; D call uncertain. V was trimmed by 1 base and J by 10 bases, leaving 8 bases between them. The CDR3 spans 12 residues. Germline CDR1 and CDR2: LNHDA and SQIVND (reference sequence).

This clone was counted once. The V call is TRBV6-5, the J call TRBJ1-1; tentative D call: TRBD1 (5 bases). CDR1 and CDR2 (germline): MNHEY, SVGAGI. This CDR3 region has 12 residues. V was cut by 6 bases and J by 8 bases, with 13 bases left in between. CDR3 sequence reads: CASSSRTHEAFF. The CDR3 coding sequence is TGTGCCAGCAGCAGTCGGACACACGAAGCTTTCTTT.

The rearrangement joins TRBV28 to TRBJ2-7; D could derive from TRBD1 or TRBD2 (5 bases each). Per germline, CDR1 MDHEN and CDR2 SYDVKM. V was cut by 6 bases and J by 0 bases, with 15 bases left in between. The CDR3 covers 15 residues. Here the CDR3 DNA reads TGTGCCAGCAGACACGGGACGCCTAGCTCCTACGAGCAGTACTTC. The encoded protein is CASRHGTPSSYEQYF.

The rearrangement joins TRBV5-6 to TRBJ2-5; 9 bases are a match to TRBD2. Looked up from germline, CDR1 is SGHDT and CDR2 is YYEEEE. J gave up 5 bases and V 2 bases, and 10 bases lay outside the gene matches. The CDR3 runs 16 residues. In nucleotides, the CDR3 is TGTGCCAGCAGCTTAGGAGCGGGAGGTACCTGGGAGACCCAGTACTTC. Its protein product is CASSLGAGGTWETQYF.

The V call is TRBV28, the J call TRBJ2-5; TRBD1 matches 8 bases. The junction had 6 bases not matched to a gene; V was cut back by 5 bases and J by 4 bases. CDR1 is MDHEN, CDR2 SYDVKM, per germline. CDR3 length: 14 residues. CDR3 amino acids: CASSVQQGGETQYF. The CDR3 DNA follows: TGTGCCAGCAGTGTTCAACAGGGGGGAGAGACCCAGTACTTC.

The chain has TRBV5-1 and TRBJ2-5, with 8 positions matching TRBD2. Per germline, CDR1 SGHRS and CDR2 YFSETQ. The ends lost 0 bases at V and 2 bases at J; junction bases unmatched: 3. This CDR3 comprises 15 residues. CDR3 bases: TGCGCCAGCAGCTTGGTCGTAGCGGGGCAAGAGACCCAGTACTTC. Translation: CASSLVVAGQETQYF. The variable domain in full, completed from reference TRBV5-1 and TRBJ2-5, reads KAGVTQTPRYLIKTRGQQVTLSCSPISGHRSVSWYQQTPGQGLQFLFEYFSETQRNKGNFPGRFSGRQFSNSRSEMNVSTLELGDSALYLCASSLVVAGQETQYFGPGTRLLVL.

This chain links TRBV11-2 with TRBJ1-1; D gene unclear. Deletions cut 7 bases from V and 0 bases from J, with 9 bases between. CDR3 length equals 13 residues. Germline V gene sequence: CDR1 SGHAT, CDR2 FQNNGV. The chain's CDR3 is CASMRRMNTEAFF. The CDR3 DNA is TGTGCCAGCATGCGACGGATGAACACTGAAGCTTTCTTT.

The rearrangement uses TRBV6-6 and TRBJ1-1; D unresolved. The CDR3 is 14 residues long. Germline loops: CDR1 MNHNY, CDR2 SVGAGI (reference sequence). V lost 3 bases, J lost 0 bases, and 8 bases lay in between. The CDR3 DNA reads TGTGCCAGCAGTTATTTGGAGGTGAACACTGAAGCTTTCTTT. Encoded protein: CASSYLEVNTEAFF.

This chain links TRBV19 with TRBJ1-6, with TRBD1 identical over 7 bases. There are 16 residues in the CDR3. CDR1 and CDR2 (germline): LNHDA, SQIVND (reference sequence). The junction had 12 bases not matched to a gene; V was cut back by 3 bases and J by 10 bases. CDR3: CASSIRDRASESPLHF. CDR3 in DNA: TGTGCCAGTAGTATTAGAGACAGGGCATCGGAATCACCCCTCCACTTT.

In this sample, this clone turned up once. V is TRBV10-2 and J is TRBJ2-5; D remains unclear. The CDR3 sequence is 13 residues long. V lost 0 bases and J lost 5, with 7 bases in between. The germline V gene encodes CDR1 WSHSY and CDR2 SAAADI. The CDR3 here is CASSESEGETQYF. In DNA form, the CDR3 reads TGCGCCAGCAGTGAGTCAGAAGGGGAGACCCAGTACTTC.

The chain couples TRBV28 to TRBJ1-5; D call uncertain. This CDR3 is built from 16 residues. CDR1 and CDR2 (germline): MDHEN, SYDVKM. Trimming stripped 2 bases from V and 3 bases from J, with 14 bases between. As DNA, the CDR3 is TGTGCCAGCAGTTTACCCTCCCGGAACCCCAATCAGCCCCAGCATTTT. Protein product: CASSLPSRNPNQPQHF.

The V call is TRBV5-4, the J call TRBJ2-1; 8 bases are a match to TRBD1. The junction had 7 bases not matched to a gene; V was cut back by 4 bases and J by 7 bases. Germline V gene lookup returns CDR1 SGHNT and CDR2 YYREEE (reference sequence). This CDR3 comprises 14 residues. This chain's CDR3 is CASSVRTGGNEQFF. CDR3 coding DNA: TGTGCCAGCAGCGTACGAACAGGGGGTAATGAGCAGTTCTTC.

CDR3 sequence (DNA): TGTGCCAGCAGCTTAATCGGTGGGACGGCGCGCGGCTACACCTTC. Amino acid sequence: CASSLIGGTARGYTF. This sequence joins TRBV5-4 and TRBJ1-2; tentatively, D is TRBD1 (5 bases). CDR1 and CDR2 (germline): SGHNT, YYREEE (reference sequence). The V end was cut by 2 bases, the J end by 8 bases, with 19 bases between. The CDR3 runs to 15 residues.

The CDR3 region is CASSLSPQGVSYNEQFF. DNA of the CDR3: TGCGCCAGCAGCTTGAGTCCCCAGGGGGTATCCTACAATGAGCAGTTCTTC. This chain connects TRBV5-1 to TRBJ2-1; TRBD1 agrees at 7 bases. The V and J ends lost 1 base and 1 base, in that order; junction bases with no gene match: 8. The CDR3 contains 17 residues. CDR1 is SGHRS and CDR2 is YFSETQ in the germline V gene.

The V call is TRBV15, the J call TRBJ2-7; possibly TRBD2 for D (6 bases). The germline V gene encodes CDR1 LNHNV and CDR2 YYDKDF (reference sequence). The V gene lost 8 bases and the J gene lost 2 bases, with 13 bases spanning the gap. CDR3 size: 13 residues. Here the CDR3 reads CATRGMPTYEQYF. The DNA of the CDR3 is TGTGCCACCCGGGGGATGCCTACCTACGAGCAGTACTTC.

V usage is TRBV7-9 and J usage is TRBJ1-1; weak D call: TRBD1 (5 bases). The CDR3 spans 14 residues. Germline CDR1 reads SEHNR; CDR2 reads FQNEAQ (reference sequence). V was clipped by 1 base and J by 8 bases, with 14 bases between them. CDR3 in amino acids: CASSLGQGGVEAFF. As DNA, the CDR3 is TGTGCCAGCAGCTTAGGCCAGGGTGGAGTCGAAGCTTTCTTT.